This TCR beta chain came from a study of CD8 T cells in Susac syndrome. When the RNA was reverse transcribed, random hexamers were used with an input of 0.5 to 1 ug. TCR beta CDR3 was amplified by immunoSEQ multiplex PCR. This amplification extended across 54 Vbeta and 13 Jbeta segments. In TCRdb, the immunoSEQ multiplex PCR reads were re-called with MiXCR into one record per CDR3 protein. The sample includes over 150,000 distinct CDR3 sequences, approximately 93% of them seen just once. This CDR3 region has 13 residues. Study-wide points: The study admitted that it had a relatively small number of individuals in its TCR sequencing and HLA analysis.

Of note for this clonotype: Its antigen is still unknown.

The authors sequenced TCR beta from blood CD8+ and CD4+ T cells. Negative isolation was applied to CD8+ and CD4+ T cells, and FACS enrichment was applied to TEMRA cells. The chain joins TRBV21-1 to TRBJ2-7; TRBD2, the table's D call, lacks a check against the DNA. TRBV21-1 is assigned pseudogene status. The sequence was obtained from a human donor with multiple sclerosis. Material for sequencing was CD4+ T cells from PBMCs. CDR3 sequence (DNA): TGTGCCAGCAGCAAAAACAGGAGGGGCAAGCAGTACTTC. As protein: CASSKNRRGKQYF.